The 25 T cell receptor beta chains below all came from one sample that was sequenced in a study of spatial heterogeneity in lung cancer (dated 2019 in TCRdb). Interpreted using the paper, the time point label stands for: sample taken at primary tumor resection. The receptor library was made with 5' RACE. Instrument used: NextSeq 500. TCRdb took the public reads, trimmed them with fastp at Q25, ran MiXCR for clone calling and kept in-frame beta chains. Rows with one shared CDR3 protein collapse into an entry with the most common genes and DNA. Within this sample are around 45,000 distinct CDR3 sequences, with approximately 15% of them counted one time only. The ten largest clones take up around three fifths of the sample. Sequenced here: PBMCs, sampled at surgery. These TCRs come from a male donor with early-stage non-small cell lung cancer.

This chain uses TRBV6-6 with TRBJ1-4, with D possibly matching TRBD1 (6 bases). Germline V gives CDR1 MNHNY, CDR2 SVGAGI (reference sequence). This CDR3 contains 14 residues. The V and J ends lost 5 bases and 7 bases respectively, with 14 bases between them. The CDR3 coding sequence is TGTGCCAGCAGTACCACAGGGATAGGTGAAAAACTGTTTTTT. Translated, it gives CASSTTGIGEKLFF.

There are a few counts of this clonotype. The CDR3 loop is CASSLLGSYNSPLHF. The CDR3 bases are TGTGCCAGCAGCTTGCTAGGCTCCTATAATTCACCCCTCCACTTT. The chain carries TRBV5-5 and TRBJ1-6; no clear D gene. CDR1 SGHKS and CDR2 YYEKEE come from the germline V gene (reference sequence). V lost 1 base to trimming and J lost 0 bases, with 5 bases between them. This CDR3 contains 15 residues.

The chain uses TRBV12-3 or TRBV12-4 and TRBJ1-5; D is unclear. Deletions cut 3 bases from V and 5 bases from J, with 11 bases between. CDR3 length equals 14 residues. The chain's CDR3 is CASSFGPGDQPQHF. The CDR3 DNA reads TGTGCCAGCAGTTTTGGCCCTGGGGATCAGCCCCAGCATTTT.

This clonotype was seen repeatedly, ten times or more. The V gene is TRBV28, the J gene TRBJ2-3; maybe TRBD1 (7 bases). Germline V gives CDR1 MDHEN, CDR2 SYDVKM. This CDR3 region has 15 residues. Trimming removed 7 bases from V and 6 bases from J, with 20 bases in between. The CDR3 loop is CASIPPGAGGDTQYF. The DNA of the CDR3 is TGTGCCAGCATCCCTCCGGGGGCAGGGGGTGATACGCAGTATTTT.

This clonotype was counted at least ten times. The genes are TRBV6-7 and TRBJ2-1, with 7 bases fitting TRBD2. TRBV6-7 belongs to the ORF category, with a function that is uncertain. V trimming: 0 bases; J trimming: 5 bases; junction bases outside the gene matches: 7. This CDR3 spans 16 amino acids. DNA of the CDR3: TGTGCCAGCAGTTACTCGCTAAAGCGGGGTAACAATGAGCAGTTCTTC. Its protein product is CASSYSLKRGNNEQFF.

This chain links TRBV6-5 with TRBJ2-3; 7 bases match TRBD1. The trim removed 4 bases at V and 6 bases at J, leaving 10 bases unmatched. Germline values: CDR1 MNHEY, CDR2 SVGAGI. The CDR3 contains 15 residues. The CDR3 DNA follows: TGTGCCAGCAGTTGGGGCCGAGGGGGCCGGGATACGCAGTATTTT. Translated, it gives CASSWGRGGRDTQYF.

This clonotype was seen only a few times. The chain uses TRBV20-1 and TRBJ2-1; TRBD2 matches at 9 bases. Per the germline V gene, CDR1 is DFQATT and CDR2 is SNEGSKA (reference sequence). This CDR3 has 15 amino acids. The J segment lost 6 bases and the V segment lost 5 bases, leaving 11 bases of the junction unmatched. CDR3 nucleotide sequence: TGCAGTGCTCCGATGGCGGGAGGGCCCTCCAATGAGCAGTTCTTC. Translated: CSAPMAGGPSNEQFF.

This clonotype appeared a few times. V is TRBV7-2 and J is TRBJ2-3; 9 bases map to TRBD2. Germline V gene lookup returns CDR1 SGHTA and CDR2 FQGNSA. V shed 6 bases and J 2 bases; nucleotides not matched to a gene: 6. The CDR3 runs 15 residues. In DNA, the CDR3 is TGTGCCAGCAGTCTAGCGGGGTTCTTCACAGATACGCAGTATTTT. It encodes CASSLAGFFTDTQYF.

This clonotype was seen many times. This chain links TRBV23-1 with TRBJ1-4, with TRBD1 identical over 7 bases. TRBV23-1 is treated as an ORF (open reading frame) with a function not yet certain. J was trimmed by 2 bases and V by 1 base; bases with no gene match: 7. This CDR3 region has 17 residues. For the CDR3, the DNA is TGCGCCAGCAGTCAATGGGACAGACCCTGTACTAATGAAAAACTGTTTTTT. This sequence encodes CASSQWDRPCTNEKLFF.

This chain connects TRBV6-2 or TRBV6-3 to TRBJ2-7, with D perhaps TRBD2 (5 bases). Trimming removed 0 bases from V and 3 bases from J, with 9 bases in between. The CDR3 extends over 14 amino acids. Germline values: CDR1 MNHEY, CDR2 SVGEGT. The CDR3 DNA sequence: TGTGCCAGCAGTTACTCCGGCGGGTACTACGAGCAGTACTTC. It is translated as CASSYSGGYYEQYF.

The chain carries TRBV28 and TRBJ2-6; D remains ambiguous. CDR1 is MDHEN, CDR2 SYDVKM, per germline. The CDR3 length is 15 residues. V shed 5 bases and J shed 1 base, with 9 bases lying between them. CDR3 bases: TGTGCCAGCAGTCTCCTCGGGTCTGGGGCCAACGTCCTGACTTTC. The encoded protein is CASSLLGSGANVLTF.

Ten or more counts support this clonotype. The chain employs TRBV5-1 and TRBJ1-1, with TRBD1 matching over 9 bases. After removal of 5 bases from V and 0 bases from J, the junction contained 2 bases not matched to a gene. The length of the CDR3 is 14 residues. Germline values: CDR1 SGHRS, CDR2 YFSETQ. The CDR3 sequence is CASRTGGMNTEAFF. The CDR3 DNA is TGCGCCAGCAGGACAGGGGGAATGAACACTGAAGCTTTCTTT.

This clonotype has a count of ten or more. The rearrangement uses TRBV18 and TRBJ2-5, with D unclear. The V end lost 1 base, the J end lost 5 bases, and 2 bases lay between the germline ends. Germline V gene lookup returns CDR1 KGHSH and CDR2 LQKENI. The CDR3 totals 11 residues. The CDR3 reads CASSPQETQYF. For the CDR3, the DNA is TGTGCCAGCTCACCACAGGAGACCCAGTACTTC.

This chain joins TRBV5-1 and TRBJ2-1; 7 bases are shared with TRBD2. The CDR3 is 15 residues long. The germline V gene has CDR1 SGHRS and CDR2 YFSETQ. After removal of 2 bases from V and 2 bases from J, the junction contained 4 bases not matched to a gene. In DNA, the CDR3 is TGCGCCAGCAGCTTAAGGAGCGGGACCTACAATGAGCAGTTCTTC. It yields the protein CASSLRSGTYNEQFF.

There are many counts of this clonotype. The rearrangement joins TRBV28 to TRBJ2-7; D unclear. The CDR3 runs 13 residues. CDR1 is MDHEN, CDR2 SYDVKM, per germline. V was pared by 2 bases and J by 6 bases, with 11 bases between. DNA of the CDR3: TGTGCCAGCAGTTTAGGCGGCTTCAGCGAGCAGTACTTC. Residues: CASSLGGFSEQYF. The whole variable domain, remainder taken from reference TRBV28 and TRBJ2-7, is DVKVTQSSRYLVKRTGEKVFLECVQDMDHENMFWYRQDPGLGLRLIYFSYDVKMKEKGDIPEGYSVSREKKERFSLILESASTNQTSMYLCASSLGGFSEQYFGPGTRLTVT.

This clonotype occurred a few times. The gene calls are TRBV28 and TRBJ2-2; 11 nucleotides align to TRBD2. CDR3 length: 17 residues. Trimming at V came to 2 bases and at J to 1 base, leaving 3 bases not matched to a gene. Germline CDR1 and CDR2: MDHEN and SYDVKM. CDR3 sequence reads: CASSLGGLAENTGELFF. In DNA form, the CDR3 reads TGTGCCAGCAGTTTAGGGGGACTAGCGGAGAACACCGGGGAGCTGTTTTTT.

This clonotype was counted between two and nine times. V is TRBV7-3 and J is TRBJ2-3; 7 bases agree with TRBD1. The V gene end was trimmed by 5 bases and the J gene end by 3 bases; junction bases not matched to a gene: 8. The germline gives CDR1 SGHTA, CDR2 FQGTGA. The CDR3 sequence is 15 residues long. The CDR3 DNA reads TGTGCCAGCAGCCCACAGGGGATCGCAACAGATACGCAGTATTTT. Protein sequence: CASSPQGIATDTQYF.

The chain combines TRBV5-1 with TRBJ2-3; possible D gene TRBD2, 5 bases. With 0 bases removed from V and 0 bases from J, the gap between germline ends came to 11 bases. CDR1 and CDR2 (germline): SGHRS, YFSETQ. The CDR3 spans 16 residues. The CDR3 DNA follows: TGCGCCAGCAGCTTGGGATTGGGAGACAGCACAGATACGCAGTATTTT. Protein product: CASSLGLGDSTDTQYF.

There are many counts of this clonotype. The CDR3 sequence is CASSSIQGWNQPQHF. The CDR3 coding sequence is TGTGCCAGCAGTTCGATACAGGGGTGGAATCAGCCCCAGCATTTT. The genes are TRBV6-2 or TRBV6-3 and TRBJ1-5; 7 bases agree with TRBD1. The V gene's germline CDR1 is MNHEY and CDR2 SVGEGT. The CDR3 consists of 15 residues. V was clipped by 4 bases and J by 4 bases; unmatched bases: 7.

This clonotype was counted ten times or more. This chain uses TRBV6-2 or TRBV6-3 with TRBJ2-7; possible D gene TRBD2, 6 bases. V gave up 5 bases and J gave up 4 bases, with 15 bases separating them. Germline V gene sequence: CDR1 MNHEY, CDR2 SVGEGT. The CDR3 totals 14 residues. The CDR3 sequence is CASSLAGLRYEQYF. CDR3 DNA: TGTGCCAGCAGTCTCGCGGGACTCCGATACGAGCAGTACTTC.

The chain links TRBV6-1 to TRBJ2-3; the D is unclear. The germline V gene has CDR1 MNHNS and CDR2 SASEGT. With 0 bases removed from V and 5 bases from J, the gap between germline ends came to 9 bases. The CDR3 is 14 amino acids. CDR3 in amino acids: CASSEAPGGDTQYF. DNA for the CDR3: TGTGCCAGCAGTGAAGCGCCCGGTGGAGATACGCAGTATTTT.

This clonotype was seen a handful of times. This chain connects TRBV2 to TRBJ1-1; TRBD1 agrees at 12 bases. Losses at the gene ends were 6 bases for V and 4 bases for J; bases not matched to a gene: 6. There are 15 residues in the CDR3. Germline loops: CDR1 SNHLY, CDR2 FYNNEI. The CDR3 DNA is TGTGCCAGCAGGGGGACAGGGGGCCGGGGCACTGAAGCTTTCTTT. This encodes CASRGTGGRGTEAFF.

This sequence joins TRBV7-2 and TRBJ2-3; no reliable D call. From germline, CDR1 is SGHTA and CDR2 FQGNSA. CDR3 size: 14 residues. V was trimmed by 0 bases and J by 4 bases, leaving 8 bases between them. For the CDR3, the DNA is TGTGCCAGCAGCTTAGCAGCCGTGGCAGATACGCAGTATTTT. Translated: CASSLAAVADTQYF.

V is TRBV15 and J is TRBJ2-2, with 10 bases fitting TRBD2. V was pared by 4 bases and J by 2 bases, with 4 bases of the junction left unmatched. The length of the CDR3 is 16 residues. CDR1 and CDR2 from the germline V gene are LNHNV and YYDKDF (reference sequence). For the CDR3, the DNA is TGTGCCACCAGCATAAGCGGGGGGGCAAACACCGGGGAGCTGTTTTTT. Translated, it gives CATSISGGANTGELFF.

This chain uses TRBV29-1 with TRBJ2-1, with D maybe TRBD1 (6 bases). CDR3 length: 14 residues. Germline assignment: CDR1 SQVTM and CDR2 ANQGSEA. The V gene lost 3 bases and the J gene lost 4 bases, with 13 bases spanning the gap. The CDR3 nucleotides are TGCAGCGTTGATAGGTCAGGGGTGTACAATGAGCAGTTCTTC. Translated: CSVDRSGVYNEQFF.